A single T cell receptor (beta chain) is shown here with its context. Its antigen is not identified. This specimen belongs to a study of vaccination effects on CD4 cells after COVID-19. For the study at large: Samples gathered post-vaccine arrived a median of 72 days past the second dose.

Before sequencing took place, the ViraFEST assay used viral peptide pools to expand antigen-specific CD4+ T cells. The culture ran for nine to ten days, and then CD4+ T cells were isolated. Either the mRNA-1273 or the BNT162b2 vaccine was given to participants as two doses. Days 3 and 7 saw half the medium replaced with IL-2 medium. The protocol was immunoSEQ multiplex PCR, while the TCRdb copy is restricted to in-frame clones and leaves out a portion. The sample shows tens of thousands of clones, approximately 81% of them seen only once. Germline V gene sequence: CDR1 SGHNT, CDR2 YYREEE (reference sequence). The junction had 6 bases not matched to a gene; V was cut back by 4 bases and J by 5 bases. The CDR3 is 14 residues long.

This sequence originates from a human donor who received a COVID-19 vaccine. V and J are TRBV5-4 and TRBJ2-3, with TRBD1 matching 8 bases. The source was CD4+ T cells from PBMCs cultured with HCoV-229E spike peptides, collected after COVID-19 vaccination. The CDR3 nucleotides read TGTGCCAGCAGCCCAGGGGGCCGGGGAGATACGCAGTATTTT. This translates into CASSPGGRGDTQYF.